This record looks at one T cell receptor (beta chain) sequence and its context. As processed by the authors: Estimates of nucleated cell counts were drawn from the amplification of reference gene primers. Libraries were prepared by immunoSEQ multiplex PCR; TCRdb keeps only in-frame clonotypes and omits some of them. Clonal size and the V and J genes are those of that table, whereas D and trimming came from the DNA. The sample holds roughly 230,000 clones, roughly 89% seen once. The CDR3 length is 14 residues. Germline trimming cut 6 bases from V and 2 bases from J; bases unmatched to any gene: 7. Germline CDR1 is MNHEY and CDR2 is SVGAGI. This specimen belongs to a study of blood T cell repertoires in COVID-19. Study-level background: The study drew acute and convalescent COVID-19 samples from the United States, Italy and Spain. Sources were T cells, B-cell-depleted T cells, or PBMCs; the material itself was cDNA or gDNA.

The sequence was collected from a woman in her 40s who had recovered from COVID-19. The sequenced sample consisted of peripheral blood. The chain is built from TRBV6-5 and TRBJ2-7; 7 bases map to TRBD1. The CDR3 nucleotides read TGTGCCAGCAGCGACAGGGTTCTTGCCTACGAGCAGTACTTC. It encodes CASSDRVLAYEQYF.